One sample yielded the 8 T cell receptor beta chains listed below, sequenced in a study of blood T cell repertoires in COVID-19. The repertoire was sequenced with immunoSEQ multiplex PCR; TCRdb's copy has only in-frame clones and lacks some. The repertoire has a few hundred thousand clones, 70% to 90% of them found once; the top ten carry roughly 2.2%. Sequencing used PBMCs or T cells enriched from blood (not recorded which). The source of these receptors is a man aged 25-40 years who had recovered from COVID-19.

The gene calls are TRBV19 and TRBJ2-1; 9 bases align to TRBD1. With 1 base clipped from V and 7 bases from J, the junction kept 14 bases outside the gene matches. Germline V gives CDR1 LNHDA, CDR2 SQIVND (reference sequence). The CDR3 covers 18 residues. DNA for the CDR3: TGTGCCAGTAGTATAGCTTCAGAAGGGACAGGGAAGAGGAATGAGCAGTTCTTC. Amino acids: CASSIASEGTGKRNEQFF.

The chain employs TRBV5-1 and TRBJ1-1; D ambiguous. Trimming left V 5 bases short and J 0 bases short, with 11 bases between. CDR1 is SGHRS, CDR2 YFSETQ, per germline. This CDR3 comprises 14 residues. CDR3 sequence: CASSLGPMNTEAFF. CDR3 nucleotide sequence: TGCGCCAGCAGTCTCGGTCCAATGAACACTGAAGCTTTCTTT.

J is TRBJ1-5 and V is TRBV2; the match to TRBD1 covers 9 bases. CDR1 is SNHLY and CDR2 is FYNNEI in the germline V gene. V dropped 6 bases and J dropped 7; count of bases not matched to a gene: 7. The length of the CDR3 is 14 residues. CDR3 amino acids: CASSRQGVGQPQHF. CDR3 in DNA: TGTGCCAGCAGCCGACAGGGGGTCGGACAGCCCCAGCATTTT.

This clone occurred a few times. V gene TRBV10-2 combines with J gene TRBJ2-4; 8 positions match TRBD2. Germline lookup yields CDR1 WSHSY and CDR2 SAAADI. This CDR3 contains 17 residues. V was pared by 0 bases and J by 0 bases, with 4 bases of the junction left unmatched. In nucleotides, the CDR3 is TGCGCCAGCAGTGAGTCTTTAGCGGGAATAGCCAAAAACATTCAGTACTTC. This codes for CASSESLAGIAKNIQYF.

This clone has more than one count but fewer than ten. The chain links TRBV4-3 to TRBJ1-5, with TRBD1 matching 7 bases. The CDR3 is 15 residues long. Germline CDR1 LGHNA, CDR2 YSLEER. Unmatched junction bases numbered 8, after V lost 8 bases and J lost 1 base. The CDR3 region is CASRPDRVSNQPQHF. For the CDR3, the DNA is TGCGCCAGCCGACCTGACAGGGTGAGCAATCAGCCCCAGCATTTT.

The rearrangement uses TRBV4-2 and TRBJ1-4; TRBD1 is a possible D gene (5 bases). The CDR3 length is 15 residues. The germline gives CDR1 LGHNA, CDR2 YNFKEQ. Trimming cost V 0 bases and J 7 bases, with 12 bases left between them. CDR3 bases: TGTGCCAGCAGCCAAGATCCTCGGGGGAGTGAAAAACTGTTTTTT. Protein product: CASSQDPRGSEKLFF.

This clone was found once. A read error may explain this, as a much larger clone is one base away. V usage is TRBV5-8 and J usage is TRBJ1-2; TRBD1 agrees at 10 bases. The CDR3 has 14 amino acids. V shed 4 bases and J 4 bases; nucleotides not matched to a gene: 4. Germline V gene lookup returns CDR1 SGHTS and CDR2 YDEGEE. CDR3 nucleotides: TGTGCCAGCAGCGCCGGGGACAGGGGCTATGGCTACACCTTC. It encodes CASSAGDRGYGYTF.

The chain is built from TRBV7-6 and TRBJ2-5; 8 bases align to TRBD2. CDR1 SGHVS and CDR2 FNYEAQ come from the germline V gene. V shed 4 bases and J 5 bases; nucleotides not matched to a gene: 9. CDR3 length equals 15 residues. CDR3: CASSSPRGGLETQYF. The CDR3 DNA follows: TGTGCCAGCAGCTCTCCCCGGGGGGGCCTTGAGACCCAGTACTTC.